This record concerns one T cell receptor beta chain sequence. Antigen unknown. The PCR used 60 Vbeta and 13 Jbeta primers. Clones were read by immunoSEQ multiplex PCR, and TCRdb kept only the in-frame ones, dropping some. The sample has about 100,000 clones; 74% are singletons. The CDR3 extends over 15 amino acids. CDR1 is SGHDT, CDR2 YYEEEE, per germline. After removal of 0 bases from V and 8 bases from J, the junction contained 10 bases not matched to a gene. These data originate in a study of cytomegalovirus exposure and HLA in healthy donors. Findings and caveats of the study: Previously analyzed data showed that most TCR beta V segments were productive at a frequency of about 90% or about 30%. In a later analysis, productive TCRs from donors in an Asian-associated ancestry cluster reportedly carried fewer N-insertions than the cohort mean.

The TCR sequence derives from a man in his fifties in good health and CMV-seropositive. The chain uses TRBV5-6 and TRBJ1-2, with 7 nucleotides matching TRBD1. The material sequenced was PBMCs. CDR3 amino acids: CASSLAGGGKKGYTF. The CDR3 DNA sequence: TGTGCCAGCAGCTTGGCGGGAGGGGGCAAGAAGGGCTACACCTTC.